This T cell receptor beta chain emerged from a study of response to subunit inactivated influenza vaccine. The CDR3 loop spans 16 amino acids. V shed 0 bases and J shed 1 base, with 11 bases lying between them. Germline V lookup: CDR1 LGHNA, CDR2 YSLEER. As regards this clonotype: Its antigen is not known.

Study results and limitations: The authors suggested that every seasonal influenza vaccination recruits few new T cells.

Each CDR3 protein gets one entry after TCRdb re-called the RT-PCR reads with MiXCR. Of about 700,000 distinct CDR3 sequences listed, about 15% are singletons. The sequences come from PBMCs from blood, collected 14 to 15 days before vaccination. This TCR was sampled from a man aged 45-60 years who received an inactivated influenza vaccine. The chain is built from TRBV4-3 and TRBJ2-3, with D hard to call. The CDR3 sequence: CASSQDVTPRTDTQYF. The CDR3 DNA reads TGCGCCAGCAGCCAAGATGTTACGCCACGCACAGATACGCAGTATTTT.